This TCR beta chain derives from a study of response to subunit inactivated influenza vaccine. TCRdb ran MiXCR on the RT-PCR reads and lists one entry per CDR3 protein. The repertoire consists of more than 450,000 distinct CDR3 sequences, with about 11% occurring once and the leading ten covering roughly 10%. This clonotype was detected ten times or more. As yet, its antigen is unknown. CDR3 size: 12 residues. V lost 6 bases to trimming and J lost 5 bases, with 10 bases between them. Study findings and constraints: A suggestion made by the authors is that each seasonal influenza vaccination recruits few new T cells.

This TCR was sampled from a man between 50 and 59 years old who received an inactivated influenza vaccine. Sequenced here: PBMCs from blood, sampled on the day of vaccination. V is TRBV12-3 or TRBV12-4 and J is TRBJ1-1, with D perhaps matching TRBD1 (5 bases). CDR3 DNA: TGTGCCAGCAGACTGGGGGGAACTGAAGCTTTCTTT. It translates to CASRLGGTEAFF.